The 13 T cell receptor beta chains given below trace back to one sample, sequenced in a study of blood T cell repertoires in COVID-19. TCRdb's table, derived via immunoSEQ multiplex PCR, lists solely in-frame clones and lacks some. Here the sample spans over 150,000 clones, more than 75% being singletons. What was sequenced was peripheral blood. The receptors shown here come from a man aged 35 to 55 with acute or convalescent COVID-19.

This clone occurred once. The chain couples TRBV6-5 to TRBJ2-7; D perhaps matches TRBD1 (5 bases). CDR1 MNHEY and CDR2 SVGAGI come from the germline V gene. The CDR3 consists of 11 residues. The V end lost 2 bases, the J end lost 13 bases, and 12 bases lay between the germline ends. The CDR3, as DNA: TGTGCCAGCAGTTACGTAGGGGTAGTATACTTC. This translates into CASSYVGVVYF.

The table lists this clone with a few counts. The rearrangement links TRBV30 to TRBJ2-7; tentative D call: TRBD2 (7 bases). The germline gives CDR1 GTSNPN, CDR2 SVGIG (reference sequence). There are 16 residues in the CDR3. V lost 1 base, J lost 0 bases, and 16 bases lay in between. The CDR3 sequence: CAWSGGGGRSSYEQYF. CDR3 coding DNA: TGTGCCTGGAGTGGCGGCGGGGGCCGCAGCTCCTACGAGCAGTACTTC. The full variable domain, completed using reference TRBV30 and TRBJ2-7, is SQTIHQWPATLVQPVGSPLSLECTVEGTSNPNLYWYRQAAGRGLQLLFYSVGIGQISSEVPQNLSASRPQDRQFILSSKKLLLSDSGFYLCAWSGGGGRSSYEQYFGPGTRLTVT.

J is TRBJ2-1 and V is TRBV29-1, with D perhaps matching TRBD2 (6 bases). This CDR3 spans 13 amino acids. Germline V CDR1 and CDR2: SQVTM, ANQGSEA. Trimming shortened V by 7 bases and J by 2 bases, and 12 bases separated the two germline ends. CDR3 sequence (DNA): TGCAGCGCGAGCGGGCTAGCCTACAATGAGCAGTTCTTC. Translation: CSASGLAYNEQFF.

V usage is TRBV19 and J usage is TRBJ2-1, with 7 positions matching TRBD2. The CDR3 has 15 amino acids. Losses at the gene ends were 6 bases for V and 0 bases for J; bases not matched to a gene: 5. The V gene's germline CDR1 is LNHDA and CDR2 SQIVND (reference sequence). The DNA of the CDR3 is TGTGCCAGTAGGAAGCGGGGAAGCTCCTACAATGAGCAGTTCTTC. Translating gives CASRKRGSSYNEQFF.

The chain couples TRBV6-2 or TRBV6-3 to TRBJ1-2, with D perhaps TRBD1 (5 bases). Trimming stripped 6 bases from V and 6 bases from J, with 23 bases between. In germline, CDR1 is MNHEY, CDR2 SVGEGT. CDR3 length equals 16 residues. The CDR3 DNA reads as TGTGCCAGCAGCGACCCTCCGGGCCAGGGCCTCGATGGCTACACCTTC. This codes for CASSDPPGQGLDGYTF.

Written as DNA, the CDR3 is TGTGCCAGCAGTGAATCGGGACAGGGAAGGACTGAAGCTTTCTTT. Translation gives CASSESGQGRTEAFF. The genes are TRBV25-1 and TRBJ1-1; 9 bases agree with TRBD1. The CDR3 length is 15 residues. V shed 1 base, J shed 5 bases, and the junction held 5 bases outside the gene matches. CDR1 and CDR2 from the germline V gene are MGHDK and SYGVNS.

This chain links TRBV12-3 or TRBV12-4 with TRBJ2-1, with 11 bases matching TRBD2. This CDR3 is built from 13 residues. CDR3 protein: CGDPSGGYNEQFF. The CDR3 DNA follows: TGTGGGGACCCTAGCGGGGGGTACAATGAGCAGTTCTTC.

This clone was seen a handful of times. The CDR3 DNA is TGCAGCGTTGGAGGGACAGGGTTTTCAGATACGCAGTATTTT. Protein product: CSVGGTGFSDTQYF. The chain joins TRBV29-1 to TRBJ2-3; 9 bases agree with TRBD1. Trimming took 4 bases from V and 4 from J; bases not matched to a gene: 6. Per germline, CDR1 SQVTM and CDR2 ANQGSEA. This CDR3 has 14 amino acids.

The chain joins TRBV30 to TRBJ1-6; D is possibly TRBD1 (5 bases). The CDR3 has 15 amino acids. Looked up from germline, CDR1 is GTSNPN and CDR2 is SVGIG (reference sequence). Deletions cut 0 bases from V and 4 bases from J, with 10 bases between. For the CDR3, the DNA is TGTGCCTGGAGTGTAATTCAGGGATATAATTCACCCCTCCACTTT. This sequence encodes CAWSVIQGYNSPLHF.

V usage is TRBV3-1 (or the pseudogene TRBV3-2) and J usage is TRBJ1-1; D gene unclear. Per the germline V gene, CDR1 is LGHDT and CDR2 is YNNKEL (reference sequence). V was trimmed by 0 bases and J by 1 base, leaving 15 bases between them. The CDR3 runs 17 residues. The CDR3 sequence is CASSQEMREERNTEAFF. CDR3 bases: TGTGCCAGCAGCCAAGAGATGAGGGAGGAAAGGAACACTGAAGCTTTCTTT.

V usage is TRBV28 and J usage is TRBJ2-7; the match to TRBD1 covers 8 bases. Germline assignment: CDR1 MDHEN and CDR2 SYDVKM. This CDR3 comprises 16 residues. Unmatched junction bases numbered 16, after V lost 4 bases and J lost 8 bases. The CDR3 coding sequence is TGTGCCAGCAGTTCCCACCGACAGGGGTTAGTAAAGCAGCAGTACTTC. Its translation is CASSSHRQGLVKQQYF.

The CDR3 region is CASNDRLDYGYTF. The CDR3 DNA reads as TGTGCCAGCAACGACAGGTTGGACTATGGCTACACCTTC. This chain uses TRBV19 with TRBJ1-2; possible D gene TRBD1, 6 bases. V was shortened by 9 bases and J by 3 bases, with 14 bases between the two germline ends. There are 13 residues in the CDR3. CDR1 and CDR2 (germline): LNHDA, SQIVND (reference sequence).

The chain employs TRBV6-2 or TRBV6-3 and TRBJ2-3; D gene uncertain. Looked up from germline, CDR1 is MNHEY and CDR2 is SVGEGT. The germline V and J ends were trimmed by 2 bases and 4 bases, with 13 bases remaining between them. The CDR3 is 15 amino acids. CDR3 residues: CASSYEASSPDTQYF. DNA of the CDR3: TGTGCCAGCAGTTACGAGGCTAGTTCCCCAGATACGCAGTATTTT.